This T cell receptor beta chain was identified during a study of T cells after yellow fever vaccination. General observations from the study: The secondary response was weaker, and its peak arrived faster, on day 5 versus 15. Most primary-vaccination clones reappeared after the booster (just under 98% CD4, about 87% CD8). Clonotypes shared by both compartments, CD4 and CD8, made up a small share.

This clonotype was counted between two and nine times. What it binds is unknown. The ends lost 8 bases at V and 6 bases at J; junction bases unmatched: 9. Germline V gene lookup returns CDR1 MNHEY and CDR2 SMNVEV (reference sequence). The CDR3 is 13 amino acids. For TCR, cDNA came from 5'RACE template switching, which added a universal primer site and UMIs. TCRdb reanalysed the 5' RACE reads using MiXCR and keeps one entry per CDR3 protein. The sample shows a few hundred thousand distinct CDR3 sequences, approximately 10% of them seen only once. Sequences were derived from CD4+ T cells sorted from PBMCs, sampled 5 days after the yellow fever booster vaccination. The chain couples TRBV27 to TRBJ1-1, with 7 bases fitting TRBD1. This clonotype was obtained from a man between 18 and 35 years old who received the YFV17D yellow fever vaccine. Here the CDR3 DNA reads TGTGCCAGCGGCCCCGACAGGGTATCTGAAGCTTTCTTT. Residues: CASGPDRVSEAFF.